These 2 T cell receptor beta chains were all obtained from the same sample, sequenced in a study of human T cells and chemical hapten exposure. Total RNA extraction was carried out from unfractionated whole blood. Within the library, unique molecular identifiers were attached to each individual cDNA molecule. TCRdb reanalysed the reads using MiXCR and keeps one entry per CDR3 protein. The sample has about 120,000 distinct CDR3 sequences; over 7% are singletons. Sequenced sample: whole blood. The origin of the receptors is a human donor in good health. Some clones in this sample may be carry-over from other donors' samples.

In this sample, this clonotype turned up a few times. This rearrangement joins TRBV25-1 to TRBJ2-1, with D possibly being TRBD2 (7 bases). Trimming shortened V by 6 bases and J by 7 bases, and 16 bases separated the two germline ends. This CDR3 is built from 14 residues. Per the germline V gene, CDR1 is MGHDK and CDR2 is SYGVNS. The chain's CDR3 is CASRGGGGSNEQFF. As DNA, the CDR3 is TGTGCCAGCAGGGGAGGGGGGGGCTCAAATGAGCAGTTCTTC. The full variable domain, its missing parts supplied by reference TRBV25-1 and TRBJ2-1, is EADIYQTPRYLVIGTGKKITLECSQTMGHDKMYWYQQDPGMELHLIHYSYGVNSTEKGDLSSESTVSRIRTEHFPLTLESARPSHTSQYLCASRGGGGSNEQFFGPGTRLTVL.

CDR3 in DNA: TGTGCCACCAGGACTAGCGGGAACTACGAGCAGTACTTC. Protein: CATRTSGNYEQYF. The V and J genes are TRBV27 and TRBJ2-7; 12 bases match TRBD2. The germline V gene encodes CDR1 MNHEY and CDR2 SMNVEV (reference sequence). The ends lost 10 bases at V and 3 bases at J; junction bases unmatched: 4. The CDR3 is 13 amino acids.